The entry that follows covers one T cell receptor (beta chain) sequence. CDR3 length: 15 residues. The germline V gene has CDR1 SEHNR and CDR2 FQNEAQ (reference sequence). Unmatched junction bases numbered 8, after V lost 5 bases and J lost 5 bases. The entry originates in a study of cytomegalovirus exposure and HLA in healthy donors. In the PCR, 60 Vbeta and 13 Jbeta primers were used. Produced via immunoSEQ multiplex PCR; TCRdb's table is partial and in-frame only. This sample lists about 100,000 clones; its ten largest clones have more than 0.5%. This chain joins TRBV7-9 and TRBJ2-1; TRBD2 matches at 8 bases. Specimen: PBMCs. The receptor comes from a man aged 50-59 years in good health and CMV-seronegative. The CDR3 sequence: CASSPGSGINNEQFF. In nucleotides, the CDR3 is TGTGCCAGCAGCCCCGGTAGCGGGATCAACAATGAGCAGTTCTTC.